The text below deals with one T cell receptor (beta chain). The data derive from a study of blood T cell repertoires in COVID-19. Whole-study context: The samples span acute and convalescent COVID-19 from the United States, Italy and Spain. Nucleic acid was either cDNA or gDNA, and it came from T cells, B-cell-depleted T cells, or PBMCs.

V shed 6 bases and J shed 4 bases, with 13 bases lying between them. The CDR3 totals 14 residues. Germline CDR1 is LNHDA and CDR2 is SQIVND (reference sequence). Under the authors' procedure: Scientists estimated how many nucleated cells there were by amplifying reference gene primers. Only in-frame clones appear in the TCRdb table, and some are missing; sequencing was by immunoSEQ multiplex PCR. The DNA was the basis for D and trimming; V, J and clone size are from that table. The sample has 90,000 to 150,000 clones, about 85% seen once; the top ten hold 9.5% to 13%. The specimen sequenced was peripheral blood. The TCR sequence derives from an elderly man with acute or convalescent COVID-19. The rearrangement links TRBV19 to TRBJ1-3; D is perhaps TRBD1 (6 bases). DNA of the CDR3: TGTGCCAGTAGCACAGGGTGGACGGGAAACACCATATATTTT. It encodes CASSTGWTGNTIYF.